The 15 T cell receptor beta chains given below trace back to one sample, sequenced in a study of T cell responses to AZD1222 COVID-19 vaccine. This table comes from immunoSEQ multiplex PCR, and its TCRdb copy is limited to in-frame clones, with some not included. The table lists roughly 180,000 clones, around 87% of them singletons, with 2.7% in the top ten. Sequenced material: peripheral blood, taken on day 0 of MenACWY control vaccination. The source of these receptors is an adult in good health.

The genes are TRBV29-1 and TRBJ1-1, with a tentative D call TRBD1 (5 bases). Trimming left V 7 bases short and J 4 bases short, with 19 bases between. Germline values: CDR1 SQVTM, CDR2 ANQGSEA. The CDR3 is made up of 14 amino acids. CDR3: CSARLEYGGTEAFF. CDR3 nucleotide sequence: TGCAGCGCCCGGTTAGAATATGGGGGCACTGAAGCTTTCTTT. The full variable domain, in which reference TRBV29-1 and TRBJ1-1 provide the parts outside the CDR3, is SAVISQKPSRDICQRGTSLTIQCQVDSQVTMMFWYRQQPGQSLTLIATANQGSEATYESGFVIDKFPISRPNLTFSTLTVSNMSPEDSSIYLCSARLEYGGTEAFFGQGTRLTVV.

V gene TRBV5-4 combines with J gene TRBJ1-3; possible D gene TRBD1, 5 bases. Germline CDR1 reads SGHNT; CDR2 reads YYREEE (reference sequence). V dropped 3 bases and J dropped 1 base, with 11 bases sitting between them. CDR3 length: 15 residues. The DNA of the CDR3 is TGTGCCAGCAGCTATGATGGGGGGTCTGGAAACACCATATATTTT. Amino acids: CASSYDGGSGNTIYF.

The gene calls are TRBV3-1 (or the pseudogene TRBV3-2) and TRBJ2-2; D possibly corresponds to TRBD1 (5 bases). V dropped 0 bases and J dropped 6 bases, with 11 bases sitting between them. This CDR3 has 15 amino acids. CDR1 is LGHDT, CDR2 YNNKEL, per germline (reference sequence). CDR3 residues: CASSQDLGLAGELFF. The CDR3 DNA reads as TGTGCCAGCAGCCAAGATCTGGGGCTGGCCGGGGAGCTGTTTTTT.

The rearrangement uses TRBV6-5 and TRBJ2-3, with 8 bases identical to TRBD1. Germline CDR1 reads MNHEY; CDR2 reads SVGAGI. With V trimmed by 6 bases and J by 4 bases, 3 bases remained unmatched. The CDR3 consists of 13 residues. CDR3 in amino acids: CASSDRGADTQYF. DNA for the CDR3: TGTGCCAGCAGCGACAGGGGTGCAGATACGCAGTATTTT.

The chain employs TRBV7-2 and TRBJ1-3; no clear D. Germline values: CDR1 SGHTA, CDR2 FQGNSA. This CDR3 has 16 amino acids. The ends were cut back, 1 base at V and 2 bases at J, with 12 bases in the middle. The CDR3 protein is CASSLEATLTGNTIYF. In nucleotides, the CDR3 is TGTGCCAGCAGCTTAGAAGCGACTCTGACTGGAAACACCATATATTTT.

The chain combines TRBV2 with TRBJ1-2, with 10 bases matching TRBD1. With 3 bases clipped from V and 6 bases from J, the junction kept 10 bases outside the gene matches. Germline V gene sequence: CDR1 SNHLY, CDR2 FYNNEI. The CDR3 is 16 amino acids. The chain's CDR3 is CASSEGHPGQGNGYTF. The DNA of the CDR3 is TGTGCCAGCAGTGAGGGCCACCCGGGACAGGGGAATGGCTACACCTTC.

The chain uses TRBV27 and TRBJ1-6; D uncertain. The CDR3 is made up of 15 amino acids. Germline V gives CDR1 MNHEY, CDR2 SMNVEV (reference sequence). Trimming removed 5 bases at V and 2 bases at J, with 10 bases between. DNA of the CDR3: TGTGCCAGCAGTCTAGGGCCTCCCTATAATTCACCCCTCCACTTT. Translated: CASSLGPPYNSPLHF.

V gene TRBV6-1 combines with J gene TRBJ2-7, with 11 bases fitting TRBD2. Germline CDR1 and CDR2: MNHNS and SASEGT. The V gene end was trimmed by 6 bases and the J gene end by 4 bases; junction bases not matched to a gene: 5. The CDR3 runs 14 residues. The CDR3 bases are TGTGCCAGCAGAGGGACTAGCGGCCCTTACGAGCAGTACTTC. It encodes CASRGTSGPYEQYF.

This clone was counted a single time. This chain joins TRBV24-1 and TRBJ2-7; perhaps TRBD1 as D (6 bases). The germline V and J ends were trimmed by 3 bases and 2 bases, with 13 bases remaining between them. This CDR3 contains 15 residues. The germline gives CDR1 KGHDR, CDR2 SFDVKD. The CDR3: CATSDPRTDPYEQYF. Written as DNA, the CDR3 is TGTGCCACCAGTGATCCCCGGACAGACCCCTACGAGCAGTACTTC.

The chain combines TRBV6-5 with TRBJ2-7; TRBD1 agrees at 7 bases. The CDR3 consists of 16 residues. V lost 3 bases, J lost 1 base, and 9 bases stayed unmatched. Germline assignment: CDR1 MNHEY and CDR2 SVGAGI. The chain's CDR3 is CASSYKGGRGSYEQYF. CDR3 coding DNA: TGTGCCAGCAGTTATAAAGGAGGCAGGGGGTCCTACGAGCAGTACTTC.

This clone appeared once. The chain recombines TRBV6-1 with TRBJ2-7; 11 nucleotides line up with TRBD2. The CDR3 runs to 14 residues. Germline lookup yields CDR1 MNHNS and CDR2 SASEGT. V trimming: 3 bases; J trimming: 4 bases; junction bases outside the gene matches: 2. In DNA, the CDR3 is TGTGCCAGCAGTGAGACTAGCGGGATATACGAGCAGTACTTC. It specifies CASSETSGIYEQYF.

The rearrangement links TRBV18 to TRBJ1-2; possible D gene TRBD1, 5 bases. Germline V gene data show CDR1 as KGHSH and CDR2 as LQKENI. This CDR3 is built from 15 residues. V was pared by 3 bases and J by 4 bases, with 15 bases between. CDR3 nucleotides: TGTGCCAGCTCACCGGCAGGAGGGGATGGCTATGGCTACACCTTC. Translation: CASSPAGGDGYGYTF. Variable domain in full (rest from reference TRBV18 and TRBJ1-2): NAGVMQNPRHLVRRRGQEARLRCSPMKGHSHVYWYRQLPEEGLKFMVYLQKENIIDESGMPKERFSAEFPKEGPSILRIQQVVRGDSAAYFCASSPAGGDGYGYTFGSGTRLTVV.

This chain links TRBV6-1 with TRBJ2-4; 7 bases are shared with TRBD1. This CDR3 is built from 16 residues. The germline V gene encodes CDR1 MNHNS and CDR2 SASEGT. Trimming took 0 bases from V and 1 from J; bases not matched to a gene: 3. CDR3 DNA sequence: TGTGCCAGCAGTGAAGCGACAGGGTCGGCCAAAAACATTCAGTACTTC. It yields the protein CASSEATGSAKNIQYF.

The V gene is TRBV19, the J gene TRBJ2-7; D is unclear. V was trimmed by 3 bases and J by 5 bases, leaving 17 bases between them. Germline lookup yields CDR1 LNHDA and CDR2 SQIVND (reference sequence). This CDR3 spans 15 amino acids. The CDR3 loop is CASSIQSVPLDEQYF. CDR3 bases: TGTGCCAGTAGTATCCAGTCGGTCCCCCTGGACGAGCAGTACTTC.

The chain links TRBV6-5 to TRBJ1-5, with D possibly TRBD1 on 6 matching bases. CDR1 MNHEY and CDR2 SVGAGI come from the germline V gene. The CDR3 sequence is 15 residues long. The V gene lost 6 bases and the J gene lost 3 bases, with 15 bases spanning the gap. Here the CDR3 DNA reads TGTGCCAGCAGCGGCGGAAGGGGGGACAATCAGCCCCAGCATTTT. Encoded protein: CASSGGRGDNQPQHF.